This record covers a single T cell receptor beta chain. This clone was seen only once. Its antigen is not yet known. There are no base qualities to consult, and no much larger clone falls within one base. V gives up 5 bases and J gives up 12 bases, and the segment between their germline ends measures 14 bases. The germline V gene (reference sequence) provides CDR1 SEHNR and CDR2 FQNEAQ. The CDR3 measures 12 amino acids from cysteine to phenylalanine. This entry keeps only the CDR3 DNA: 36 bases, framed from base 1. Enrolling through a virtual design, the prospective study's participants ranged in age from roughly 18 to 95 years and lived across roughly 23 United States geographic areas. In the prospective study, participants were assigned to cohorts based on the clinical history participants reported in a screening survey and a study questionnaire. Recovered participants in ImmuneRACE Cohort 3 were defined as having two consecutive negative NP/OP PCR tests, clearance from a healthcare professional, or resolution of symptoms. In the prospective study, mobile phlebotomists collected whole blood, serum and a nasopharyngeal or oropharyngeal swab from each participant. Over an approximately two-month period, participants in the prospective study had the option of providing additional blood draws and questionnaires. Prospective study blood samples were shipped either frozen or at room temperature before DNA extraction.

The immunoSEQ Assay, a bias-controlled multiplex PCR, was used to amplify TCRbeta CDR3 regions from genomic DNA. Turning to the authors' computational methods: The number of nucleated cells in each sample was estimated by amplification of reference gene primers within the assay. Sequence reads were collapsed and filtered to measure the absolute abundance of every unique TCRbeta CDR3 rearrangement. For each sample, productive Simpson clonality was calculated as the square root of Simpson's diversity index across productive rearrangements. What TCRdb holds here is the immuneACCESS table cut down to in-frame rearrangements. Part of the clones is not present; checked against another copy, under half of the missing clones reflect an unresolved V gene, and the others are unexplained. For V, J and clone size, that table is used; D and trimming come from the DNA. For this sample the table gives more than 300,000 clones, of which around four fifths were detected only once. The ten biggest clones cover over 4.5% of the sample.

The data were obtained in a study of blood T cell repertoires in COVID-19 (dated by TCRdb to between 2020 and 2021). At the level of the whole study: Collaborator samples came from the United States, Italy and Spain and covered acute and convalescent phases of COVID-19. The prospective study material was composed of cDNA or gDNA derived from T cells, B-cell-depleted T cells, or PBMCs. Nearly every sample came with metadata listing a de-identified subject ID, COVID-19 status, age in years and sex. The dataset comprised deeply sampled blood TCRbeta repertoires from subjects exposed to, actively infected with, or recovered from COVID-19. The samples were drawn from two sources: the first 160 participants of the ongoing ImmuneRACE study, and over 1,000 subjects contributed by 6 global collaborators. The repertoires were made available in a free public database intended to serve as a resource for research on the immune response to SARS-CoV-2. Where available, HLA class I and class II types were taken from metadata supplied by the sample provider and were not determined by assay-based typing. Broad study findings and their caveats: The amount of clinical and demographic metadata varied by source and participant and was provided uncurated.

The V and J genes are TRBV7-9 and TRBJ1-5, with the D segment identity uncertain. Sequencing input: PBMCs or T cells enriched from blood (not recorded which). The source is a woman aged 45-65 years who had recovered from COVID-19. The CDR3 corresponds to CASSGNRQYQHF. The bases are TGTGCCAGCAGCGGTAATAGACAATACCAGCATTTT.